The clone carrying this TCR beta chain was detected a few times. The antigen is unknown. The assay was immunoSEQ multiplex PCR, and TCRdb's table has in-frame clones only and misses some. The sample contains 25,000 to 30,000 clones, over 65% of which appear only once. The data originate from a study of vaccination effects on CD4 cells after COVID-19. Within the ViraFEST assay, antigen-specific CD4+ T cells underwent expansion with viral peptide pools prior to sequencing. Culturing for roughly 10 days preceded CD4+ T cell isolation. Participants completed two doses of the BNT162b2 or mRNA-1273 vaccine. Cultivation was performed at a few million PBMC per well with roughly 9.2 IU/ml IL-2 and approximately 10 ug/ml peptides added. Sequencing used CD4+ T cells from PBMCs cultured with HCoV-NL63 spike peptides, obtained after COVID-19 vaccination. This receptor was obtained from a human donor who received a COVID-19 vaccine.

The CDR3 nucleotides are TGCGCCAGCAGCCCCGGGACAGGGAAGGTAAGGATGAGCTCCTACAATGAGCAGTTCTTC. Protein product: CASSPGTGKVRMSSYNEQFF. The V and J genes are TRBV4-1 and TRBJ2-1; 9 bases agree with TRBD1. This CDR3 has 20 amino acids. Germline CDR1 is MGHRA and CDR2 is YSYEKL. Unmatched junction bases numbered 16, after V lost 4 bases and J lost 0 bases.